This T cell receptor (beta chain) derives from a study of shared clonotypes between healthy human individuals. Study at large: The donors, two women and a few men, were aged 18 to 49. The study used three CD4 naive, three CD4 memory, two CD8 naive and one CD8 memory plate per donor.

CD45RO-negative, CCR7-selected cells formed the naive CD8 fraction, which excluded terminally differentiated effector memory CD45RA+ cells. Donors, without exception, were Caucasian adults residing in Nashville, Tennessee. Comments on this clone: Antigen unknown.

The study, taken as a whole, reports: Naive CD4 clonotype sharing across a few donors was approximately 5%.

Produced via immunoSEQ multiplex PCR; TCRdb's table is partial and in-frame only. The sample consists of 800,000 or so clones, 96% of them appearing once. This sequence originates from a man aged 30-40 years in good health. Sequencing was carried out using naive CD8+ T cells sorted from blood.

The CDR3 here is CASSLAGSRGNEKLFF. The CDR3 DNA reads as TGTGCCAGCAGTTTGGCTGGGTCTCGAGGGAATGAAAAACTGTTTTTT. The chain employs TRBV28 and TRBJ1-4; D unclear. The germline V gene encodes CDR1 MDHEN and CDR2 SYDVKM. This CDR3 spans 16 amino acids. V lost 3 bases to trimming and J lost 5 bases, with 16 bases between them.